The entry below gives a single T cell receptor beta chain sequence along with its context. CDR1 and CDR2 (germline): SGDLS, YYNGEE. The ends were cut back, 0 bases at V and 5 bases at J, with 12 bases in the middle. This CDR3 is 15 amino acids long. This entry comes from a study of control samples from healthy donors and cancer patients. Generated by immunoSEQ multiplex PCR, the TCRdb table keeps only in-frame clones and is missing some. The sample includes 25,000 to 35,000 clones, approximately 90% of them seen just once. The rearrangement joins TRBV9 to TRBJ2-1; no definite D call. Sequenced sample: PBMCs. The sequence came from a middle-aged woman with lung cancer. CDR3 residues: CASSVGPDPDNEQFF. In nucleotides, the CDR3 is TGTGCCAGCAGCGTAGGCCCGGACCCGGACAATGAGCAGTTCTTC.